Many counts were recorded for the clone carrying this T cell receptor beta chain. The CDR3 is made up of 14 amino acids. V was shortened by 4 bases and J by 7 bases, with 14 bases between the two germline ends. TCRdb ran MiXCR on the 5' RACE reads and lists one entry per CDR3 protein. Altogether about 160,000 distinct CDR3 sequences are present, around 19% being singletons, with the ten largest covering around 7.6%. The data were taken from a study of CD8 T cells in ankylosing spondylitis. This sequence was found in a male donor with ankylosing spondylitis or in good health (not recorded which). The sequenced material came from blood, either unsorted or a sorted T cell fraction (not recorded which). The V call is TRBV12-3 or TRBV12-4, the J call TRBJ1-5; a weak D match, TRBD1 (6 bases). This CDR3 is CASSSTGSRQPQHF. In DNA form, the CDR3 reads TGTGCCAGCAGTTCCACAGGGTCGAGGCAGCCCCAGCATTTT.